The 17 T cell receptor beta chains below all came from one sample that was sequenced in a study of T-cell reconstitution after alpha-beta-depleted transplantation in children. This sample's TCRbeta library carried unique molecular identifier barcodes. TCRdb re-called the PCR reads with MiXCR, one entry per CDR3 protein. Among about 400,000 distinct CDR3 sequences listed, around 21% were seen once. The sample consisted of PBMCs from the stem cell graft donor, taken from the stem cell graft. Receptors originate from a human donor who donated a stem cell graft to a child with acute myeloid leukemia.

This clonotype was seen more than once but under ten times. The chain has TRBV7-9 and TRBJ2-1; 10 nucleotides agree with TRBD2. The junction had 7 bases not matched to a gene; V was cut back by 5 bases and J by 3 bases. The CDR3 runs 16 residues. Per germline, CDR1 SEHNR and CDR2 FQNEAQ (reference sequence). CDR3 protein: CASSLKAGGFYNEQFF. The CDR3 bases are TGTGCCAGCAGCCTTAAAGCGGGAGGGTTCTACAATGAGCAGTTCTTC. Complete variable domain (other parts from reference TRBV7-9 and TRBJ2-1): DTGVSQNPRHKITKRGQNVTFRCDPISEHNRLYWYRQTLGQGPEFLTYFQNEAQLEKSRLLSDRFSAERPKGSFSTLEIQRTEQGDSAMYLCASSLKAGGFYNEQFFGPGTRLTVL.

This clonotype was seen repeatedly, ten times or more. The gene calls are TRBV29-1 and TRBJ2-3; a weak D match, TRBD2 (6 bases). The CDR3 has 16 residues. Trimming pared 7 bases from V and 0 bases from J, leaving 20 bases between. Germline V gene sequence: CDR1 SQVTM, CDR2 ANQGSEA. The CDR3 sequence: CSGDSLFGTSTDTQYF. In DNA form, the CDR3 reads TGCAGCGGCGACAGCTTGTTTGGGACTAGCACAGATACGCAGTATTTT.

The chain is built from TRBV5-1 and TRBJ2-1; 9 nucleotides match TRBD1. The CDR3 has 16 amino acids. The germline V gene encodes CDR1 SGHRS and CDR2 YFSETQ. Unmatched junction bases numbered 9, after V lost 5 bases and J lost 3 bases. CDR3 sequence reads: CASSFMGQGDYNEQFF. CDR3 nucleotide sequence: TGCGCCAGCAGTTTCATGGGACAGGGTGACTACAATGAGCAGTTCTTC.

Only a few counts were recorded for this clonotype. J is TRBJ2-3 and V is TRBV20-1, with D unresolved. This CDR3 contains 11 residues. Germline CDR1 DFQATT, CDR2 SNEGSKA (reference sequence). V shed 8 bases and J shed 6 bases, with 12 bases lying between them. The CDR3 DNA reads TGCAGTCGGCCAGGCGAGGATACGCAGTATTTT. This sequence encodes CSRPGEDTQYF.

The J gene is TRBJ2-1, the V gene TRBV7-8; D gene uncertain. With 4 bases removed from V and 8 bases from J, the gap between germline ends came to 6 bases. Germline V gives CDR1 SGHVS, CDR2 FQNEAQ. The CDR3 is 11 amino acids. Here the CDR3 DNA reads TGTGCCAGCAGCTCCAGTGATGAGCAGTTCTTC. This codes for CASSSSDEQFF. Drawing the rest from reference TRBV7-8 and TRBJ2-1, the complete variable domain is GAGVSQSPRYKVAKRGQDVALRCDPISGHVSLFWYQQALGQGPEFLTYFQNEAQLDKSGLPSDRFFAERPEGSVSTLKIQRTQQEDSAVYLCASSSSDEQFFGPGTRLTVL.

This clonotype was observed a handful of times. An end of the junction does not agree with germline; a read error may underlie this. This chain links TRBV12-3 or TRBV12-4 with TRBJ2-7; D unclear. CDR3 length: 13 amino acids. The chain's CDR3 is CASSLSTSSEQYF. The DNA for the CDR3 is TGTGCCAGCAGCCTGAGTACCTCCTCCGAGCAGTACTTC.

Here the CDR3 reads CASSWGRDNSPLHF. The CDR3 region has the DNA TGTGCCAGCAGTTGGGGACGGGACAATTCACCCCTCCACTTT. This chain links TRBV6-5 with TRBJ1-6, with D tentatively TRBD1 (5 bases). From germline, CDR1 is MNHEY and CDR2 SVGAGI. The V end lost 4 bases, the J end lost 7 bases, and 11 bases lay between the germline ends. The CDR3 totals 14 residues.

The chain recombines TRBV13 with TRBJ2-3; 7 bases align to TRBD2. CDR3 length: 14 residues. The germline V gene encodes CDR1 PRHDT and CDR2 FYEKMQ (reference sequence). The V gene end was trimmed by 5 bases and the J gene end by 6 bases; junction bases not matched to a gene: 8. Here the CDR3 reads CASSVYWEGDTQYF. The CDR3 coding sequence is TGTGCCAGCAGCGTCTATTGGGAGGGTGATACGCAGTATTTT.

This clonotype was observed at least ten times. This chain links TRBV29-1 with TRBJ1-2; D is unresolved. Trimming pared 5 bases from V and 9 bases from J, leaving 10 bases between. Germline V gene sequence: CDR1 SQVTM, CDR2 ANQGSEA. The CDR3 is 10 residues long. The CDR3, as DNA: TGCAGCGTTTCTACCCGGCGCTACACCTTC. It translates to CSVSTRRYTF. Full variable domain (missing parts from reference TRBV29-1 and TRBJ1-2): SAVISQKPSRDICQRGTSLTIQCQVDSQVTMMFWYRQQPGQSLTLIATANQGSEATYESGFVIDKFPISRPNLTFSTLTVSNMSPEDSSIYLCSVSTRRYTFGSGTRLTVV.

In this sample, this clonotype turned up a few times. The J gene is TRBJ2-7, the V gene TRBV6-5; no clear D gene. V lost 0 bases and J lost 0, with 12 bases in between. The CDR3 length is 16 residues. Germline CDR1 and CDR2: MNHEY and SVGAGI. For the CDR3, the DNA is TGTGCCAGCAGTTACTCGGCAGGTACGGGCTCCTACGAGCAGTACTTC. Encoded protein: CASSYSAGTGSYEQYF.

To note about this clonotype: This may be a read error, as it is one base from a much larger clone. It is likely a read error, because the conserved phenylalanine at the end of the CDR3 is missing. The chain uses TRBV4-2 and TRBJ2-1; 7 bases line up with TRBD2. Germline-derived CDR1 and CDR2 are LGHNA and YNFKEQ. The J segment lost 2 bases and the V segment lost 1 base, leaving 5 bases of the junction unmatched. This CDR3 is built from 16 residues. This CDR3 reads CASSQVSGVTYNEQFL. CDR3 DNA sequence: TGTGCCAGCAGCCAAGTAAGCGGGGTTACCTACAATGAGCAGTTCTTA.

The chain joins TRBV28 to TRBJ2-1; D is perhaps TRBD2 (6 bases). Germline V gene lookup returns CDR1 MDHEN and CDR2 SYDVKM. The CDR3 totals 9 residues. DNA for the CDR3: TGTAGGGGAGGCAATGAGCAGTTCTTC. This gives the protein CRGGNEQFF.

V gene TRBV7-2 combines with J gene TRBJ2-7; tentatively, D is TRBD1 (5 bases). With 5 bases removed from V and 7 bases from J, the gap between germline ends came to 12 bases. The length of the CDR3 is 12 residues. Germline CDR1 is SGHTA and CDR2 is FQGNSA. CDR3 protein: CASSISRGEQYF. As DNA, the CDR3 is TGTGCCAGCAGCATATCTAGGGGAGAGCAGTACTTC.

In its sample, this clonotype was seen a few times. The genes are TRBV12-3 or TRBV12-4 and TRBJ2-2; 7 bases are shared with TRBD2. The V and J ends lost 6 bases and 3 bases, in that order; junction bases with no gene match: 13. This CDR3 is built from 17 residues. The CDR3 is CASRATEREEDTGELFF. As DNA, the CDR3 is TGTGCCAGCAGGGCCACCGAGCGGGAAGAAGACACCGGGGAGCTGTTTTTT.

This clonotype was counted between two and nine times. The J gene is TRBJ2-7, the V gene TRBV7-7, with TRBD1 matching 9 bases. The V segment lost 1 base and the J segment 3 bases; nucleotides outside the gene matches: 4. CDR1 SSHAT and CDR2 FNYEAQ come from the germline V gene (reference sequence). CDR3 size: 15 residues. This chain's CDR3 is CASSLGTGDVYEQYF. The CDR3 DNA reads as TGTGCCAGCAGCTTAGGGACAGGGGATGTCTACGAGCAGTACTTC.

The CDR3 loop is CASSLEVVGAREQYF. In DNA, the CDR3 is TGTGCCAGCAGCTTAGAGGTCGTTGGGGCCCGGGAGCAGTACTTC. The rearrangement joins TRBV7-2 to TRBJ2-7; perhaps TRBD1 as D (5 bases). CDR3 length: 15 amino acids. Germline CDR1 is SGHTA and CDR2 is FQGNSA. The V end lost 1 base, the J end lost 7 bases, and 17 bases lay between the germline ends.

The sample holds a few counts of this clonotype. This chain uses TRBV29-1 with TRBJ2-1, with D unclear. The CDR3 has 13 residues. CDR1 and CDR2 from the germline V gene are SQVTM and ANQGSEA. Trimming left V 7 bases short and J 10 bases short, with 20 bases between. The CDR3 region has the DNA TGCAGCGCCAAACCCGGGCTGGGGAAAGAGCAGTTCTTC. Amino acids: CSAKPGLGKEQFF.